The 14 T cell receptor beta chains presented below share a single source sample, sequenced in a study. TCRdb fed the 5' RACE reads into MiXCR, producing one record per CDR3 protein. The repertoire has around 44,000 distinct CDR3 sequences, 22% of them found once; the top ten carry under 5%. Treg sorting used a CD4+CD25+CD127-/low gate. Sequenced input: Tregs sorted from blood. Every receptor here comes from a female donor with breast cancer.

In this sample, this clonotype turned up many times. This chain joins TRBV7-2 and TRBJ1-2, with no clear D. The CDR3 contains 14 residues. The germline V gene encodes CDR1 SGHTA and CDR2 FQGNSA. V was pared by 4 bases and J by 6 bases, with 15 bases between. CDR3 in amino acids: CASSSPTQRDGYTF. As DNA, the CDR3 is TGTGCCAGCAGCTCGCCGACTCAAAGGGATGGCTACACCTTC.

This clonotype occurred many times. The CDR3 is CSVRTGVNFDSPLHF. In nucleotides, the CDR3 is TGCAGCGTCCGGACAGGGGTTAATTTTGATTCACCCCTCCACTTT. This chain joins TRBV29-1 and TRBJ1-6, with TRBD1 identical over 9 bases. Germline V gives CDR1 SQVTM, CDR2 ANQGSEA. The CDR3 runs 15 residues. After removal of 6 bases from V and 8 bases from J, the junction contained 11 bases not matched to a gene.

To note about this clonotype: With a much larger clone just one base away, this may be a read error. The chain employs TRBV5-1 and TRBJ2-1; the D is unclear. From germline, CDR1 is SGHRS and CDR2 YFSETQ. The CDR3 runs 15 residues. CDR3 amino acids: CAGSPPAAGWDEQFF. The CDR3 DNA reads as TGCGCCGGCAGCCCCCCCGCAGCCGGGTGGGATGAGCAGTTCTTC.

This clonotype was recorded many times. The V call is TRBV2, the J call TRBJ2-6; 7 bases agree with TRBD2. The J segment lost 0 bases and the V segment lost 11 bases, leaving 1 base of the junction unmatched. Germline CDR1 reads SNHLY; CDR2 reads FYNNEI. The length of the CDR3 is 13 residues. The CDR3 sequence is CAGGGSGANVLTF. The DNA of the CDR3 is TGTGCCGGGGGGGGCTCTGGGGCCAACGTCCTGACTTTC.

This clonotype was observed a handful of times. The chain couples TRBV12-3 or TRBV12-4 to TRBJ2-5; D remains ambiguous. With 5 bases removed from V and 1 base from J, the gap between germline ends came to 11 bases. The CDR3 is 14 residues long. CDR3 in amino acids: CASSPRRLQETQYF. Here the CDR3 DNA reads TGTGCCAGCAGTCCCCGACGACTCCAAGAGACCCAGTACTTC.

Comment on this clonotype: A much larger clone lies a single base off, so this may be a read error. The DNA of the CDR3 is TGTACCAGCAGCTTAGTCTGGGCCACCGGGGAGCTGTTTTTT. Its translation: CTSSLVWATGELFF. The V gene is TRBV11-2, the J gene TRBJ2-2; D is unclear. The CDR3 has 14 amino acids. CDR1 is SGHAT, CDR2 FQNNGV, per germline.

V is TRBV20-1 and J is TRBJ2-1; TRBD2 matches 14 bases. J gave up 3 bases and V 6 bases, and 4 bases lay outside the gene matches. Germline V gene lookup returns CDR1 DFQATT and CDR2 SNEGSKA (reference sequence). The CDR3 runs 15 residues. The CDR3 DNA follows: TGCAGTGCACCCGGACTAGCGGGAGGCTACAATGAGCAGTTCTTC. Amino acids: CSAPGLAGGYNEQFF.

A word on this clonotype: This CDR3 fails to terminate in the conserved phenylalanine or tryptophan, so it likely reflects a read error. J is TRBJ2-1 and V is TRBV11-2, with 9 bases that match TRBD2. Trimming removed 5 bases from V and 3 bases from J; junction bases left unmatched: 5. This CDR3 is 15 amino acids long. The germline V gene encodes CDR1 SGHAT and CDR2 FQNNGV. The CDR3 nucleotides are TGTGCCAGCAGCGGCGGGAGGGTCGGCTACAATGAGCAGTTCCTC. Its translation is CASSGGRVGYNEQFL.

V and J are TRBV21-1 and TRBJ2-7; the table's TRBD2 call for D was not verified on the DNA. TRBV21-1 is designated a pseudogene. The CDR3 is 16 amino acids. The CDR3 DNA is TGTGCCAGCAGAGTACGGTGGATCGAACTAGGCTACGAGCAGTACTTC. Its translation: CASRVRWIELGYEQYF.

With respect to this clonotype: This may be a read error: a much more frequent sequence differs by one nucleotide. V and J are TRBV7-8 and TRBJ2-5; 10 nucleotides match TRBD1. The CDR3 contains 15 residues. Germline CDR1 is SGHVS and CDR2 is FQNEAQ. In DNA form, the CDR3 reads TGTTCCAGCAGCTCGACAGGGGGCCCGCTAAGGGCCCAGTACTTC. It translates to CSSSSTGGPLRAQYF.

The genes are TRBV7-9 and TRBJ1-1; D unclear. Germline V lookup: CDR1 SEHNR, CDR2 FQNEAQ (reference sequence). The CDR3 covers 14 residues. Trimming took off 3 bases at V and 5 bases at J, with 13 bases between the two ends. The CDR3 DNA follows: TGTGCCAGCAGCTTCGTTGCATCGGGAACTGAAGCTTTCTTT. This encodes CASSFVASGTEAFF.

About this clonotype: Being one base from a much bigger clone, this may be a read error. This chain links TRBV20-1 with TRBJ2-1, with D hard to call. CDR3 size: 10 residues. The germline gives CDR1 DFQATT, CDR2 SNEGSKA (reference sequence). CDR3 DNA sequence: TGCAGTGCGCCAAGGAATGAGCAGCTCTTC. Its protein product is CSAPRNEQLF.

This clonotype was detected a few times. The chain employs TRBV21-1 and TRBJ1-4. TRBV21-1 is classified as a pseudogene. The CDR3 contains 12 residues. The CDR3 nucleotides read TGTGCCGGGCTTTGGGGAGATGAAAAACTGTTTTTT. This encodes CAGLWGDEKLFF.

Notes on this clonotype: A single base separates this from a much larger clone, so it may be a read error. The CDR3 region has the DNA TGTGCCAGCAGCGTAGGAGTGGCAACGAACACTGAAGCTTTCTTT. It codes for CASSVGVATNTEAFF. V gene TRBV9 combines with J gene TRBJ1-1; no definite D call. Per germline, CDR1 SGDLS and CDR2 YYNGEE. CDR3 size: 15 residues. V was clipped by 0 bases and J by 1 base, with 10 bases between them.